This is a list of T cell receptor beta chains from one sample in a study of siplizumab effects on memory and regulatory T cells. Clones were read by immunoSEQ multiplex PCR, and TCRdb kept only the in-frame ones, dropping some. The sample gives some 7,800 clones, less than 45% of which show up once; about 5.9% is in the top ten. Their specific antigens are unknown. Sequencing input: CFSE-low (dividing) CD8+ T cells sorted from an allogeneic mixed lymphocyte reaction. These receptor sequences come from a human donor in good health; the cells came from an allogeneic mixed lymphocyte reaction. The conserved cysteine and the conserved F or W are not part of the CDR3 here. Clone size is shown for a subset of rows, as once, few, many or a class of expanded clone.

abundance,j_gene,v_gene,CDR3aa
NA,TRBJ1-2,TRBV6-6,ASSFPRKNGYT
NA,TRBJ2-7,TRBV6-5,ASSYGSGPYEQY
medium-sized,TRBJ1-1,TRBV7-9,ALGGNTEAF
once,NA,TRBV11-3,ASSSDYIEQY
NA,TRBJ2-5,TRBV5-1,ASSPDRGREETQY
few,TRBJ2-7,TRBV6-5,ASSYSYLGSSYEQY
NA,TRBJ2-1,TRBV7-9,ASDGGAGSYNEQF
few,TRBJ1-5,TRBV19,ASSMDDRVLREPQH
NA,TRBJ2-1,TRBV4-3,ASSHDRSSYNEQF
medium-sized,TRBJ1-4,TRBV29-1,SASDRGRDEKLF
medium-sized,TRBJ2-1,TRBV7-9,ASSAGWEQF
NA,TRBJ1-1,TRBV7-6,ASSFKDGTEAF
medium-sized,TRBJ2-4,TRBV21-1,ASRNIIGLAKNIQY
many,TRBJ2-7,TRBV4-2,ASSQVAGSTYEQY
NA,TRBJ2-5,TRBV6-5,ASSWDRGKTQY
NA,TRBJ1-3,TRBV11-2,ASSLTGRGNTIY
medium-sized,TRBJ1-5,TRBV27,ASSLSGGRYQPQH
medium-sized,TRBJ2-5,TRBV7-9,ASSPTSGRNQETQY
NA,TRBJ2-2,TRBV5-5,ASSVTGTSNGELF
medium-sized,TRBJ2-2,TRBV4-3,ASSQGQTGELF
NA,NA,TRBV13,ASSYVRGGYEQY
few,TRBJ2-1,TRBV7-9,ASSFPIGGGSYNEQF
few,TRBJ1-5,TRBV7-8,ASSLAVPYSNQPQH
few,TRBJ1-1,TRBV7-9,ASTLGYTEAF
NA,TRBJ1-5,TRBV5-4,ASSRTMSGNQPQH
medium-sized,TRBJ2-7,TRBV6-1,ASGQYSYEQY
few,TRBJ2-1,TRBV28,ASSPLAGVHNEQF
few,TRBJ1-1,TRBV7-9,ASSLVRNTEAF
medium-sized,TRBJ2-7,TRBV19,ASSTIGTIYEQY
medium-sized,TRBJ2-1,TRBV19,ASSGVSYNEQF
NA,TRBJ2-7,TRBV7-9,ASSSGQGRSYEQY
medium-sized,TRBJ1-1,TRBV4-1,ASSQVGQAMNTEAF
large,TRBJ2-7,TRBV27,ASSLQTASYEQY
NA,TRBJ2-3,TRBV30,AWSLTGGGDTQY
NA,TRBJ2-3,TRBV7-9,ASSLEQGWGTDTQY
few,TRBJ2-7,TRBV30,AWSVLETGPYEQY
NA,TRBJ2-1,TRBV27,ASSPLGGEQF
NA,TRBJ2-1,TRBV14,ASSPLDGLGINEQF
few,TRBJ2-1,TRBV5-1,ASSTGLAAYNEQF
medium-sized,TRBJ2-3,TRBV4-1,ASSQGGDTQY
medium-sized,TRBJ2-2,TRBV4-1,ASSQDVGRTGELF
medium-sized,TRBJ2-5,TRBV5-4,ASSLSQETQY
few,TRBJ2-2,TRBV29-1,SVLAGGTGELF
few,TRBJ1-4,TRBV28,ASSLRQGHLGGDELF
NA,TRBJ1-1,TRBV9,ASSQDRASEAF
medium-sized,TRBJ1-2,TRBV9,ASSPSGTGNFCT